Shown below are 19 T cell receptor beta chains from a single sample sequenced in a study of blood T cell repertoires in COVID-19. Profiled with immunoSEQ multiplex PCR; TCRdb holds only in-frame clones, not every one. The sample gives roughly 150,000 clones, 75% to 90% of which show up once; under 13% is in the top ten. Sequencing used peripheral blood. These receptors all come from a human donor in a cohort sampled during active COVID-19.

The chain combines TRBV10-3 with TRBJ2-7; no firm D call. Trimming cost V 0 bases and J 2 bases, with 11 bases left between them. CDR1 and CDR2 from the germline V gene are ENHRY and SYGVKD. This CDR3 is built from 15 residues. In DNA, the CDR3 is TGTGCCATCAGTGAGTCTATAGGCGGAGCCTACGAGCAGTACTTC. It specifies CAISESIGGAYEQYF.

CDR3 nucleotides: TGCAGCGTGTCGACCGGGACAGGGGGTTACGAGCAGTACTTC. Its translation: CSVSTGTGGYEQYF. The chain employs TRBV29-1 and TRBJ2-7, with 11 positions matching TRBD1. CDR3 length: 14 residues. The germline V gene has CDR1 SQVTM and CDR2 ANQGSEA. Trimming removed 6 bases from V and 4 bases from J; junction bases left unmatched: 8.

The chain couples TRBV6-2 or TRBV6-3 to TRBJ2-7; a possible D gene is TRBD2 (6 bases). There are 14 residues in the CDR3. V was trimmed by 4 bases and J by 2 bases, leaving 12 bases between them. The germline V gene encodes CDR1 MNHEY and CDR2 SVGEGT. CDR3 DNA sequence: TGTGCCAGCAGTTTGGGTAGCGGTCCCTACGAGCAGTACTTC. Translated, it gives CASSLGSGPYEQYF.

In DNA, the CDR3 is TGTGCCAGCAGCTTCGTGGGAGCAGATACGCAGTATTTT. This sequence encodes CASSFVGADTQYF. This rearrangement joins TRBV11-2 to TRBJ2-3, with a weak D call TRBD2 (5 bases). Germline CDR1 reads SGHAT; CDR2 reads FQNNGV. The CDR3 length is 13 residues. V dropped 3 bases and J dropped 4 bases, with 8 bases sitting between them.

This clone has only a few counts. V and J are TRBV7-9 and TRBJ1-5; a weak D match, TRBD1 (5 bases). The CDR3 is 14 residues long. Per germline, CDR1 SEHNR and CDR2 FQNEAQ (reference sequence). V lost 0 bases, J lost 6 bases, and 9 bases lay in between. CDR3: CASSLATGGQPQHF. In DNA form, the CDR3 reads TGTGCCAGCAGCTTAGCAACAGGTGGTCAGCCCCAGCATTTT.

The chain employs TRBV6-5 and TRBJ2-2; D remains unclear. Trimming pared 2 bases from V and 5 bases from J, leaving 6 bases between. Germline assignment: CDR1 MNHEY and CDR2 SVGAGI. The CDR3 sequence is 13 residues long. CDR3 bases: TGTGCCAGCAGTTACGTGGCAACCGGGGAGCTGTTTTTT. Translating gives CASSYVATGELFF.

This clone was picked up a small number of times. The V gene is TRBV7-3, the J gene TRBJ2-2, with a weak D call TRBD2 (5 bases). This CDR3 comprises 15 residues. The V end lost 3 bases, the J end lost 4 bases, and 12 bases lay between the germline ends. The germline V gene has CDR1 SGHTA and CDR2 FQGTGA. Here the CDR3 reads CASSFDQSGTGELFF. Here the CDR3 DNA reads TGTGCCAGCAGCTTCGACCAGAGCGGCACCGGGGAGCTGTTTTTT.

This chain joins TRBV4-3 and TRBJ2-1; 15 nucleotides line up with TRBD2. The CDR3 loop spans 15 amino acids. Trimming removed 4 bases from V and 7 bases from J; junction bases left unmatched: 2. Germline lookup yields CDR1 LGHNA and CDR2 YSLEER. The CDR3 protein is CASSPGTSGGNEQFF. The CDR3 nucleotides are TGCGCCAGCAGCCCTGGGACTAGCGGGGGGAATGAGCAGTTCTTC.

The rearrangement links TRBV7-3 to TRBJ2-2, with TRBD2 as a possible D gene (5 bases). Trimming stripped 10 bases from V and 6 bases from J, with 15 bases between. The CDR3 is made up of 13 amino acids. Germline V lookup: CDR1 SGHTA, CDR2 FQGTGA. The CDR3 nucleotides read TGTGCCACGTCCAGCGGAAGGGCCGGGGAGCTGTTTTTT. It encodes CATSSGRAGELFF. Full variable domain (rest looked up from reference TRBV7-3 and TRBJ2-2): GAGVSQTPSNKVTEKGKYVELRCDPISGHTALYWYRQSLGQGPEFLIYFQGTGAADDSGLPNDRFFAVRPEGSVSTLKIQRTERGDSAVYLCATSSGRAGELFFGEGSRLTVL.

CDR3 sequence reads: CASTTRGGSYNEQFF. In DNA, the CDR3 is TGTGCCAGCACCACTAGGGGAGGGTCATACAATGAGCAGTTCTTC. The chain recombines TRBV9 with TRBJ2-1; 7 bases are shared with TRBD2. CDR3 length: 15 amino acids. After removal of 6 bases from V and 4 bases from J, the junction contained 10 bases not matched to a gene. CDR1 is SGDLS, CDR2 YYNGEE, per germline.

Only a few counts were recorded for this clone. The gene calls are TRBV5-4 and TRBJ2-5, with 8 positions matching TRBD1. The CDR3 extends over 14 amino acids. V shed 5 bases and J 3 bases; nucleotides not matched to a gene: 6. Germline CDR1 SGHNT, CDR2 YYREEE (reference sequence). For the CDR3, the DNA is TGTGCCAGCAGTCCGCCGGGACAGGAAGAGACCCAGTACTTC. It is translated as CASSPPGQEETQYF.

This clone is a singleton in its sample. The chain links TRBV6-2 or TRBV6-3 to TRBJ1-6, with unresolved D. V was trimmed by 2 bases and J by 3 bases, leaving 11 bases between them. The CDR3 extends over 16 amino acids. The V gene's germline CDR1 is MNHEY and CDR2 SVGEGT. This CDR3 reads CASSYPGLNYNSPLHF. For the CDR3, the DNA is TGTGCCAGCAGTTACCCCGGACTGAACTATAATTCACCCCTCCACTTT.

J is TRBJ2-5 and V is TRBV6-1, with D possibly matching TRBD1 (5 bases). Germline V gene data show CDR1 as MNHNS and CDR2 as SASEGT. This CDR3 comprises 11 residues. The V gene lost 2 bases and the J gene lost 14 bases, with 12 bases spanning the gap. In nucleotides, the CDR3 is TGTGCCAGCAGTGAAAGGAATAGGGGTTACTTC. Its translation is CASSERNRGYF.

The V call is TRBV6-5, the J call TRBJ1-3; D gene ambiguous. There are 13 residues in the CDR3. Germline CDR1 reads MNHEY; CDR2 reads SVGAGI. Trimming pared 6 bases from V and 0 bases from J, leaving 6 bases between. In DNA, the CDR3 is TGTGCCAGCAGGGGCCTCTCTGGAAACACCATATATTTT. This gives the protein CASRGLSGNTIYF.

The rearrangement joins TRBV9 to TRBJ2-3; D perhaps matches TRBD1 (6 bases). Trimming left V 2 bases short and J 0 bases short, with 16 bases between. The CDR3 length is 17 residues. Germline CDR1 reads SGDLS; CDR2 reads YYNGEE. The DNA of the CDR3 is TGTGCCAGCAGCGTGGGGGCGCGGTGGGCTAGCACAGATACGCAGTATTTT. It yields the protein CASSVGARWASTDTQYF.

This clone showed up just once. The V call is TRBV7-9, the J call TRBJ2-3; TRBD1 aligns across 7 bases. Germline V gene data show CDR1 as SEHNR and CDR2 as FQNEAQ (reference sequence). J lost 1 base, V lost 3 bases, and 1 base had no gene match. The CDR3 is 14 amino acids. The CDR3 DNA reads TGTGCCAGCAGCTTCGGACAGGGCACAGATACGCAGTATTTT. It codes for CASSFGQGTDTQYF.

The chain employs TRBV6-2 or TRBV6-3 and TRBJ2-7; 10 bases map to TRBD1. The CDR3 runs to 14 residues. V lost 4 bases to trimming and J lost 3 bases; unmatched junction nucleotides: 3. Germline V CDR1 and CDR2: MNHEY, SVGEGT. As DNA, the CDR3 is TGTGCCAGCAGTTCTGACAGGGGGCACTACGAGCAGTACTTC. As protein: CASSSDRGHYEQYF.

This clone has just a few counts. V gene TRBV11-3 combines with J gene TRBJ2-1; 8 nucleotides line up with TRBD1. After removal of 1 base from V and 10 bases from J, the junction contained 9 bases not matched to a gene. This CDR3 has 15 amino acids. CDR1 is SGHNT, CDR2 YENEEA, per germline. CDR3: CASSLVVTGVREQFF. The DNA of the CDR3 is TGTGCCAGCAGCTTAGTGGTGACAGGGGTTCGGGAGCAGTTCTTC.

This chain joins TRBV2 and TRBJ1-5, with D uncertain. Germline V CDR1 and CDR2: SNHLY, FYNNEI. V gave up 0 bases and J gave up 6 bases, with 6 bases separating them. The CDR3 has 13 amino acids. The CDR3 DNA reads as TGTGCCAGCAGTGAAGCGCGGGGTCAGCCCCAGCATTTT. Amino acid sequence: CASSEARGQPQHF.